Presented here are 31 T cell receptor beta chains from one specimen sequenced in a study of T cell responses to AZD1222 COVID-19 vaccine. The data were produced by immunoSEQ multiplex PCR, yet TCRdb's version contains in-frame clones alone and is incomplete. This sample has about 120,000 clones, with about 93% found just once. The specimen was peripheral blood, collected 28 days after the second dose of the MenACWY control vaccine. These receptors all come from an adult who received the MenACWY meningococcal vaccine as a control.

V usage is TRBV5-6 and J usage is TRBJ1-2; D may be TRBD1 (6 bases). V lost 4 bases, J lost 2 bases, and 18 bases lay in between. Germline V gene sequence: CDR1 SGHDT, CDR2 YYEEEE. The CDR3 sequence is 16 residues long. CDR3 loop: CASSPEGPGTNYGYTF. DNA for the CDR3: TGTGCCAGCAGCCCGGAAGGCCCGGGGACAAACTATGGCTACACCTTC.

V and J are TRBV11-2 and TRBJ1-6; TRBD1 might be the D (5 bases). This CDR3 has 15 residues. V lost 2 bases to trimming and J lost 6 bases, with 11 bases between them. Looked up from germline, CDR1 is SGHAT and CDR2 is FQNNGV. This CDR3 reads CASSLSDSSNSPLHF. The CDR3 DNA follows: TGTGCCAGCAGCTTATCTGACAGTTCTAATTCACCCCTCCACTTT.

This clone was seen a single time. The chain carries TRBV29-1 and TRBJ2-1; TRBD2 matches 9 bases. The CDR3 contains 12 residues. J was trimmed by 5 bases and V by 7 bases; bases with no gene match: 3. The germline CDR1 and CDR2 sequences are SQVTM and ANQGSEA. CDR3 sequence reads: CSGGLANNEQFF. DNA of the CDR3: TGCAGCGGGGGACTAGCTAACAATGAGCAGTTCTTC.

J is TRBJ1-4 and V is TRBV21-1. TRBV21-1 represents a pseudogene. The CDR3 has 16 amino acids. CDR3 loop: CASSKNSSATNEKLFF. DNA for the CDR3: TGTGCCAGCAGCAAAAATTCCAGCGCAACTAATGAAAAACTGTTTTTT.

The chain has TRBV5-4 and TRBJ2-1; D may be TRBD2 (6 bases). Germline values: CDR1 SGHNT, CDR2 YYREEE (reference sequence). The V end lost 3 bases, the J end lost 1 base, and 14 bases lay between the germline ends. CDR3 length: 16 residues. The CDR3 loop is CASSSGIAVSYNEQFF. The CDR3 DNA sequence: TGTGCCAGCAGCTCCGGGATAGCGGTTTCCTACAATGAGCAGTTCTTC. Full variable domain (missing parts from reference TRBV5-4 and TRBJ2-1): ETGVTQSPTHLIKTRGQQVTLRCSSQSGHNTVSWYQQALGQGPQFIFQYYREEENGRGNFPPRFSGLQFPNYSSELNVNALELDDSALYLCASSSGIAVSYNEQFFGPGTRLTVL.

On this clone: Additional DNA sequences in this sample encode the identical CDR3. The chain employs TRBV15 and TRBJ1-2, with 8 nucleotides matching TRBD1. Germline trimming cut 3 bases from V and 5 bases from J; bases unmatched to any gene: 2. The CDR3 is made up of 13 amino acids. From germline, CDR1 is LNHNV and CDR2 YYDKDF (reference sequence). This CDR3 reads CATSRGTGYGYTF. The CDR3 bases are TGTGCCACCAGCAGGGGGACAGGATATGGCTACACCTTC.

The V gene is TRBV28, the J gene TRBJ1-6; TRBD1 might be the D (6 bases). The CDR3 sequence is 14 residues long. The germline gives CDR1 MDHEN, CDR2 SYDVKM. V gave up 3 bases and J gave up 14 bases, with 17 bases separating them. In DNA, the CDR3 is TGTGCCAGCAGTTTTGGAAGTGGGGGCCGCACCCTCCACTTT. Encoded protein: CASSFGSGGRTLHF.

The V and J genes are TRBV12-3 or TRBV12-4 and TRBJ2-7, with a tentative D call TRBD2 (5 bases). V was trimmed by 10 bases and J by 0 bases, leaving 13 bases between them. The CDR3 consists of 13 residues. The CDR3: CATLGDSSYEQYF. CDR3 DNA: TGTGCCACCCTCGGGGATAGCTCCTACGAGCAGTACTTC.

The chain recombines TRBV5-1 with TRBJ2-1, with 12 nucleotides matching TRBD1. The CDR3 has 17 residues. V shed 3 bases and J 0 bases; nucleotides not matched to a gene: 4. The germline CDR1 and CDR2 sequences are SGHRS and YFSETQ. CDR3 sequence (DNA): TGCGCCAGCAGCTGGGGACAGGGGGCTTACTCCTACAATGAGCAGTTCTTC. Encoded protein: CASSWGQGAYSYNEQFF.

The chain links TRBV5-1 to TRBJ1-2; tentatively, D is TRBD1 (6 bases). Germline V gene data show CDR1 as SGHRS and CDR2 as YFSETQ. The CDR3 has 17 amino acids. Trimming removed 0 bases at V and 4 bases at J, with 19 bases between. The CDR3 region is CASSLATGNQLGYGYTF. The DNA for the CDR3 is TGCGCCAGCAGCTTGGCCACAGGGAATCAGTTGGGCTATGGCTACACCTTC.

The rearrangement joins TRBV11-3 to TRBJ2-1, with 7 bases that match TRBD1. CDR3 length equals 14 residues. The junction had 5 bases not matched to a gene; V was cut back by 6 bases and J by 3 bases. CDR1 is SGHNT and CDR2 is YENEEA in the germline V gene. The CDR3 DNA is TGTGCCAGCAGTCAAGACAGGGACTACAATGAGCAGTTCTTC. It translates to CASSQDRDYNEQFF.

The chain employs TRBV5-1 and TRBJ1-3; no definite D call. Trimming pared 4 bases from V and 0 bases from J, leaving 8 bases between. The CDR3 consists of 14 residues. Per the germline V gene, CDR1 is SGHRS and CDR2 is YFSETQ. CDR3 DNA: TGCGCCAGCAGCGAGTCCTCCTCTGGAAACACCATATATTTT. This sequence encodes CASSESSSGNTIYF.

This clone was picked up a small number of times. V gene TRBV3-1 (or the pseudogene TRBV3-2) combines with J gene TRBJ2-5; tentative D call: TRBD2 (5 bases). Germline V CDR1 and CDR2: LGHDT, YNNKEL (reference sequence). The CDR3 runs to 13 residues. With 4 bases removed from V and 5 bases from J, the gap between germline ends came to 11 bases. The CDR3 sequence is CASSLQAVETQYF. The CDR3 nucleotides read TGTGCCAGCAGCCTCCAAGCGGTGGAGACCCAGTACTTC.

This rearrangement joins TRBV7-9 to TRBJ1-1; D is ambiguous. V lost 7 bases to trimming and J lost 7 bases, with 10 bases between them. Germline V gene sequence: CDR1 SEHNR, CDR2 FQNEAQ (reference sequence). This CDR3 spans 11 amino acids. Here the CDR3 reads CASNDRGEAFF. The DNA for the CDR3 is TGTGCCAGCAACGACCGGGGTGAAGCTTTCTTT.

This clone was seen only a few times. The chain carries TRBV28 and TRBJ1-2; 7 nucleotides align to TRBD1. This CDR3 contains 13 residues. The germline gives CDR1 MDHEN, CDR2 SYDVKM. The V segment lost 5 bases and the J segment 3 bases; nucleotides outside the gene matches: 3. This CDR3 is CASSPTGDYGYTF. As DNA, the CDR3 is TGTGCCAGCAGTCCCACAGGGGACTATGGCTACACCTTC.

This clone has only a few counts. The chain recombines TRBV5-1 with TRBJ1-4, with D hard to call. CDR1 SGHRS and CDR2 YFSETQ come from the germline V gene. There are 16 residues in the CDR3. V was trimmed by 4 bases and J by 0 bases, leaving 13 bases between them. CDR3 DNA sequence: TGCGCCAGCAGCCAAGGTATGCTGTCAACTAATGAAAAACTGTTTTTT. As protein: CASSQGMLSTNEKLFF.

The chain combines TRBV12-3 or TRBV12-4 with TRBJ2-4, with D tentatively TRBD2 (5 bases). This CDR3 is built from 12 residues. Trimming removed 4 bases from V and 9 bases from J, with 10 bases in between. CDR3 sequence reads: CASSSTTSIQYF. The CDR3 region has the DNA TGTGCCAGCAGTTCGACTACTAGCATTCAGTACTTC.

The chain has TRBV27 and TRBJ2-5; D uncertain. The CDR3 totals 13 residues. Germline V gene lookup returns CDR1 MNHEY and CDR2 SMNVEV (reference sequence). The V gene lost 0 bases and the J gene lost 4 bases, with 6 bases spanning the gap. The CDR3 loop is CASSLSKRETQYF. The CDR3 region has the DNA TGTGCCAGCAGTTTATCGAAAAGAGAGACCCAGTACTTC.

The V gene is TRBV6-2 or TRBV6-3, the J gene TRBJ2-3; TRBD1 agrees at 8 bases. With V trimmed by 6 bases and J by 4 bases, 6 bases remained unmatched. Germline CDR1 reads MNHEY; CDR2 reads SVGEGT. This CDR3 comprises 14 residues. The CDR3 DNA follows: TGTGCCAGCAGCCCCAGGGGGCGGTCAGATACGCAGTATTTT. Translated: CASSPRGRSDTQYF.

V is TRBV6-2 or TRBV6-3 and J is TRBJ1-5, with 10 nucleotides matching TRBD1. CDR3 length: 16 residues. Losses at the gene ends were 2 bases for V and 5 bases for J; bases not matched to a gene: 6. In germline, CDR1 is MNHEY, CDR2 SVGEGT. The CDR3 loop is CASSYRQGARDQPQHF. DNA for the CDR3: TGTGCCAGCAGTTACCGACAGGGGGCGAGGGATCAGCCCCAGCATTTT.

This clone occurred a few times. This sequence joins TRBV12-3 or TRBV12-4 and TRBJ2-5; 7 bases fit TRBD1. V gave up 6 bases and J gave up 3 bases; unmatched junction bases: 4. CDR3 length: 13 residues. The CDR3 nucleotides are TGTGCCAGCAGCTACGGGACAGAAGAGACCCAGTACTTC. Amino acid sequence: CASSYGTEETQYF.

This clone was counted only a few times. V is TRBV18 and J is TRBJ2-5; D not resolved. V lost 4 bases, J lost 2 bases, and 8 bases lay in between. The CDR3 is 13 residues long. CDR1 and CDR2 from the germline V gene are KGHSH and LQKENI. DNA for the CDR3: TGTGCCAGCTCACTCGGGTTACAAGAGACCCAGTACTTC. Translated, it gives CASSLGLQETQYF.

The V gene is TRBV7-2, the J gene TRBJ1-2; weak D call: TRBD1 (5 bases). Germline CDR1 and CDR2: SGHTA and FQGNSA. The CDR3 totals 15 residues. Trimming cost V 5 bases and J 1 base, with 14 bases left between them. The CDR3 nucleotides read TGTGCCAGCAGCGAATCCGGGACGATTAACTATGGCTACACCTTC. This encodes CASSESGTINYGYTF.

V gene TRBV5-4 combines with J gene TRBJ1-2; tentative D call: TRBD1 (6 bases). V was cut by 0 bases and J by 6 bases, with 21 bases left in between. This CDR3 region has 17 residues. From germline, CDR1 is SGHNT and CDR2 YYREEE (reference sequence). The CDR3 region is CASSLGGIGQLVNGYTF. The CDR3 DNA reads as TGTGCCAGCAGCTTGGGGGGGATTGGACAGCTGGTCAATGGCTACACCTTC. Filled out from reference TRBV5-4 and TRBJ1-2, the complete variable domain reads ETGVTQSPTHLIKTRGQQVTLRCSSQSGHNTVSWYQQALGQGPQFIFQYYREEENGRGNFPPRFSGLQFPNYSSELNVNALELDDSALYLCASSLGGIGQLVNGYTFGSGTRLTVV.

This chain joins TRBV19 and TRBJ2-5; weak D call: TRBD1 (8 bases). V was clipped by 5 bases and J by 2 bases, with 18 bases between them. The CDR3 is 16 residues long. Per the germline V gene, CDR1 is LNHDA and CDR2 is SQIVND (reference sequence). CDR3 protein: CASSPGGGGVQETQYF. The CDR3 coding sequence is TGTGCCAGTAGTCCAGGGGGCGGGGGAGTACAAGAGACCCAGTACTTC.

V is TRBV4-1 and J is TRBJ1-5, with TRBD1 identical over 8 bases. The germline CDR1 and CDR2 sequences are MGHRA and YSYEKL. V lost 5 bases, J lost 4 bases, and 7 bases stayed unmatched. This CDR3 spans 15 amino acids. The CDR3: CASSSQGGANQPQHF. The CDR3 DNA reads as TGCGCCAGCAGCTCACAGGGGGGAGCAAATCAGCCCCAGCATTTT.

This chain connects TRBV7-9 to TRBJ2-2, with unresolved D. CDR3 length: 16 residues. Trimming stripped 0 bases from V and 0 bases from J, with 8 bases between. CDR1 SEHNR and CDR2 FQNEAQ come from the germline V gene (reference sequence). CDR3 region: CASSLASLTNTGELFF. The CDR3 DNA follows: TGTGCCAGCAGCTTAGCCAGTCTCACGAACACCGGGGAGCTGTTTTTT.

The chain couples TRBV9 to TRBJ2-3; D unclear. V was pared by 0 bases and J by 4 bases, with 6 bases between. CDR1 and CDR2 from the germline V gene are SGDLS and YYNGEE. The CDR3 is 13 residues long. The CDR3 DNA reads as TGTGCCAGCAGCGTAGGTTCGTCAGATACGCAGTATTTT. Amino acids: CASSVGSSDTQYF.

V and J are TRBV5-6 and TRBJ1-5, with D unclear. Trimming removed 1 base from V and 0 bases from J, with 2 bases in between. The length of the CDR3 is 13 residues. CDR1 is SGHDT, CDR2 YYEEEE, per germline. The CDR3 reads CASSLFSNQPQHF. In DNA, the CDR3 is TGTGCCAGCAGCTTGTTTAGCAATCAGCCCCAGCATTTT.

The J gene is TRBJ2-7, the V gene TRBV28, with D possibly being TRBD1 (5 bases). V shed 1 base and J shed 6 bases, with 10 bases lying between them. CDR3 size: 13 residues. Germline V gene data show CDR1 as MDHEN and CDR2 as SYDVKM. The CDR3 reads CASSLFVGAEQYV. CDR3 coding DNA: TGTGCCAGCAGTTTATTCGTAGGGGCCGAGCAGTACGTC.

This rearrangement joins TRBV24-1 to TRBJ2-2, with TRBD2 matching 10 bases. J lost 0 bases, V lost 6 bases, and 9 bases had no gene match. The CDR3 loop spans 18 amino acids. Germline loops: CDR1 KGHDR, CDR2 SFDVKD. The CDR3 DNA is TGTGCCACCAGTCCCCGAGCGGGAGGGCCCGCGAACACCGGGGAGCTGTTTTTT. Amino acids: CATSPRAGGPANTGELFF.